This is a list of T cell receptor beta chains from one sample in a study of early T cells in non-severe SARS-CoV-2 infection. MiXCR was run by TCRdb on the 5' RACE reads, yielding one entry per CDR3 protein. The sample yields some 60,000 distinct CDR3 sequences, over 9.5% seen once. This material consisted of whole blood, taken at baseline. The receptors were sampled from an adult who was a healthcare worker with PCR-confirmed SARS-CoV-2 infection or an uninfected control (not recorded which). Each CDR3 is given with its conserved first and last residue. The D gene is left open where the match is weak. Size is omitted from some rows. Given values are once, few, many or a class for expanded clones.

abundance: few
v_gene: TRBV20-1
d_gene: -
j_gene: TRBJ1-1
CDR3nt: TGCAGTGCTAGAGACTTCGCGAACACTGAAGCTTTCTTT
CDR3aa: CSARDFANTEAFF

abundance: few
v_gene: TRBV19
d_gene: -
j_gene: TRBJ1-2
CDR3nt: TGTGCCAGTAGTCCCCGGGACGGCGAGGCTAACTATGGCTACACCTTC
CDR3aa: CASSPRDGEANYGYTF

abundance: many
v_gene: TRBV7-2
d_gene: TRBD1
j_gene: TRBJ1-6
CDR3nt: TGTGCCAGCAGCATACCGGGACAGGGGGTACCCCTCCACTTT
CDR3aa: CASSIPGQGVPLHF

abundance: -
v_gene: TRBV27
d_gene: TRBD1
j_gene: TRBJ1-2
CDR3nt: TGTGCCAGCAAATGGACAGGGGGCTTGGGGTATGGCTACACCTTC
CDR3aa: CASKWTGGLGYGYTF

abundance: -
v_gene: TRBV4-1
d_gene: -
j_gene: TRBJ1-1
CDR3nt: TGCGCCAGCAGCTTTCCCACACGGAACACTGAAGCTTTCTTT
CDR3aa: CASSFPTRNTEAFF

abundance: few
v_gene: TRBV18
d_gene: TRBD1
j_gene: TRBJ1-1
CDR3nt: TGTGCCAGCTCACGCAATGGACCGACAGGGGATCACACTGAAGCTTTCTTT
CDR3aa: CASSRNGPTGDHTEAFF

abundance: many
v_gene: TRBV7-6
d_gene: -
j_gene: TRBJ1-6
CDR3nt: TGTGCCAGCAGCTTAGGGGGCGGTCTGACTTCACCCCTCCACTTT
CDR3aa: CASSLGGGLTSPLHF

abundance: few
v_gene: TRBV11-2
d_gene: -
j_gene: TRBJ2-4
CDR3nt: TGTGCCAGCAGCCCACCGGGTGGGCTAGCCAAAAACATTCAGTACTTC
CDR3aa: CASSPPGGLAKNIQYF

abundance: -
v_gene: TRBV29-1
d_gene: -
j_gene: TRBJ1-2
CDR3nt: TGCAGCGTTGAAGTCGGCCAGGAAGGCTACACCTTC
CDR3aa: CSVEVGQEGYTF

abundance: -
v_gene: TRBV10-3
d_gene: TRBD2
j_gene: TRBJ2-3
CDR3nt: TGTGCCATCAGTGGGACTAGCGGGAGGCCCCCCATTACGCAGTATTTT
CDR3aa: CAISGTSGRPPITQYF

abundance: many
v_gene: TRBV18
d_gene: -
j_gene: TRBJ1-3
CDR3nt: TGTGCCAGCTCATCCGCCGTAGGGGCATCTGGAAACACCATATATTTT
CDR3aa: CASSSAVGASGNTIYF

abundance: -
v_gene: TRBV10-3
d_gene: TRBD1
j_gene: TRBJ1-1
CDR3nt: TGTGCCATCAGTGTGGGGACAGCCACTGAAGCTTTCTTT
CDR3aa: CAISVGTATEAFF

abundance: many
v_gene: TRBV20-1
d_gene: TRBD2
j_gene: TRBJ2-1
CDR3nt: TGCAGTGCTAGAGGAAATAGCGGGGGATATGAGCAGTTCTTC
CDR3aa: CSARGNSGGYEQFF

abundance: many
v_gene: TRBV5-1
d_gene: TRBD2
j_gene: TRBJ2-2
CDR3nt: TGCGCCAGCAGCAAATCGGCGGGAGAGGGACCCGGGGAGCTGTTTTTT
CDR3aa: CASSKSAGEGPGELFF

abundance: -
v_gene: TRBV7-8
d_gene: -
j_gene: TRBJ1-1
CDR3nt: TGTGCCAGCAGCTTAAGGCAGGGTAAGACTGAAGCTTTCTTT
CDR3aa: CASSLRQGKTEAFF

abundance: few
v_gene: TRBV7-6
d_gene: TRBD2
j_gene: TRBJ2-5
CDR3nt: TGTGCCAGCAGCTTCGGGGGGGCTTGGCGAGAGACCCAGTACTTC
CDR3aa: CASSFGGAWRETQYF

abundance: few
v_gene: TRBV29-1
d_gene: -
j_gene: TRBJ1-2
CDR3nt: TGCAGCGTTGAACCGCAGGTGTGGGGCTACACCTTC
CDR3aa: CSVEPQVWGYTF

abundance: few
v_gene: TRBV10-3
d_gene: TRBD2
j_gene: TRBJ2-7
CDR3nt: TGTGCCATCAGCCCCACTAGCGGGGCCTCCTACGAGCAGTACTTC
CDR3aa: CAISPTSGASYEQYF

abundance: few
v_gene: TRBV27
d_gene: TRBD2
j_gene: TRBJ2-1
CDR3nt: TGTGCCAGCAGTTTTCGATTTCCCTCCGGGACTAGCGGGAGTAGCTCCTACAATGAGCAGTTCTTC
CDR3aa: CASSFRFPSGTSGSSSYNEQFF

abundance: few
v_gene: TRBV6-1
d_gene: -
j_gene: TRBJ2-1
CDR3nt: TGTGCCAGCATTGAGGGAAGCTCCTACAATGAGCAGTTCTTC
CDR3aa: CASIEGSSYNEQFF

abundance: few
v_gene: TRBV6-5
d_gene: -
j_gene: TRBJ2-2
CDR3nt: TGTGCCAGCAGTTACGGGGAGGGGGCCGGGGAGCTGTTTTTT
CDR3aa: CASSYGEGAGELFF

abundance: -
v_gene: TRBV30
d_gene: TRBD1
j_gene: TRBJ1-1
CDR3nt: TGTGCCTGGAGTAAAGGACAGGAAAGCGCTGAAGCTTTCTTT
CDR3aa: CAWSKGQESAEAFF

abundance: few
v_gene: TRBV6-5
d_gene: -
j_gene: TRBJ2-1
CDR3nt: TGTGCCAGCACCGGCCCAACGCATAGCGGTCGGGTATACAATGAGCAGTTCTTC
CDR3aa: CASTGPTHSGRVYNEQFF

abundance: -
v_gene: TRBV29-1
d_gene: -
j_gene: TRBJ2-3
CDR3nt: TGCAGCTTTCCCAGGGGCACAGATACGCAGTATTTT
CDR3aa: CSFPRGTDTQYF

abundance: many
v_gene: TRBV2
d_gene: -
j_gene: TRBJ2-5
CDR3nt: TGTGCCAGCAGGGAGACTAGATTTGAGACCCAGTACTTC
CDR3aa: CASRETRFETQYF

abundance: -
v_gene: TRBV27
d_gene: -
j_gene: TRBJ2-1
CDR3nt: TGTGCCAGCAGTTTATCTCCGGGATACAATGAGCAGTTCTTC
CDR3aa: CASSLSPGYNEQFF

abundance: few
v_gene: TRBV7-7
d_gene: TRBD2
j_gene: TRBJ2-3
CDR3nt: TGTGCCAGCAGCTCAAACGCGATAGCGGGAGCAGATACGCAGTATTTT
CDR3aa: CASSSNAIAGADTQYF

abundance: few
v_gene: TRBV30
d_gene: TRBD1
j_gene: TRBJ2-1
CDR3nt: TGTGCCTGGAGTGGGACAGGGGGCGGGAATGAGCAGTTCTTC
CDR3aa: CAWSGTGGGNEQFF

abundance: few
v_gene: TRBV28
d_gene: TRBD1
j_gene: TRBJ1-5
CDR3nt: TGTGCCAGCAGCGGACAGGGATCTACCCAGCCCCAGCATTTT
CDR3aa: CASSGQGSTQPQHF